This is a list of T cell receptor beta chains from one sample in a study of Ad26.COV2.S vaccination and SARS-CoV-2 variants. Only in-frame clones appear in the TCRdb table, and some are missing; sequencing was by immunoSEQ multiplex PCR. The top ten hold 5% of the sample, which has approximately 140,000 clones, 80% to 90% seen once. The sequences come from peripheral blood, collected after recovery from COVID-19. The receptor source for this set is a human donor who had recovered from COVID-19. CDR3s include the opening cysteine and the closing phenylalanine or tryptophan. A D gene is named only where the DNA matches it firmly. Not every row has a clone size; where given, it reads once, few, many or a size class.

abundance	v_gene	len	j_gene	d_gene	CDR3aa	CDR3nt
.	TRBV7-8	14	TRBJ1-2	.	CASSGARVKGGYTF	TGTGCCAGCAGCGGGGCAAGGGTAAAAGGTGGCTACACCTTC
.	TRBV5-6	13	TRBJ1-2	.	CASSLTEIYGYTF	TGTGCCAGCAGCTTGACAGAAATCTATGGCTACACCTTC
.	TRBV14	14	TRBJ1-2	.	CASSQQNLVEGYTF	TGTGCCAGCAGCCAACAGAACCTGGTAGAAGGCTACACCTTC
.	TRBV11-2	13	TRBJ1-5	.	CASSLASDKPQHF	TGTGCCAGCAGCTTAGCCTCGGACAAGCCCCAGCATTTT
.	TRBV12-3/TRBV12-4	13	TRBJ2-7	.	CASRSRGRNEQYF	TGTGCCAGTCGGTCCAGGGGGAGGAACGAGCAGTACTTC
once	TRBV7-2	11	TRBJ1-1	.	CASSLMAGAFF	TGTGCCAGCAGCTTAATGGCGGGAGCTTTCTTT
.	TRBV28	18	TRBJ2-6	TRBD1	CASSFLPGQGSGANVLTF	TGTGCCAGCAGTTTTCTGCCGGGACAGGGATCTGGGGCCAACGTCCTGACTTTC
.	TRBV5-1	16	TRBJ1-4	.	CASSLGAQGNYEKLFF	TGCGCCAGCAGCTTGGGAGCCCAGGGGAATTATGAAAAACTGTTTTTT
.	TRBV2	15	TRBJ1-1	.	CASRATGPRNTEAFF	TGTGCCAGCAGGGCTACCGGGCCCAGGAACACTGAAGCTTTCTTT
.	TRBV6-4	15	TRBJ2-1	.	CASSDSRTDHNEQFF	TGTGCCAGCAGTGACTCGAGGACGGACCACAATGAGCAGTTCTTC
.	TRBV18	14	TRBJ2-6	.	CASSRGSGANVLTF	TGTGCCAGCTCACGCGGCTCTGGGGCCAACGTCCTGACTTTC
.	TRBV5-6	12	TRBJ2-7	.	CASSLRGDEQYF	TGTGCCAGCAGCTTGAGAGGGGACGAGCAGTACTTC
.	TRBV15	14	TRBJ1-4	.	CATGEGSANEKLFF	TGTGCCACCGGGGAAGGGTCCGCTAATGAAAAACTGTTTTTT